One and the same sample provided the 30 T cell receptor beta chains below, sequenced in a study of vaccination and CD4 T cells after COVID-19. Oncomine TCR Beta short-read sequencing was applied to DNA from cultured CD4+ T cells. TCRdb itself ran the PCR reads through MiXCR, one entry per CDR3 protein. The sample lists around 8,100 distinct CDR3 sequences, less than 70% occurring once. As to treatment: roughly 11-day PBMC culture with coronavirus spike peptide pools or control peptides (ViraFEST assay). No antigens are known for them. Here the sequenced sample was cultured CD4+ T cells from blood, taken after SARS-CoV-2 vaccination. The receptors were sampled from a human donor with COVID-19.

The V gene is TRBV6-1, the J gene TRBJ1-1, with TRBD1 as a possible D gene (5 bases). The germline CDR1 and CDR2 sequences are MNHNS and SASEGT. CDR3 length: 15 amino acids. V lost 4 bases to trimming and J lost 1 base, with 13 bases between them. This chain's CDR3 is CASSGGGNSNTEAFF. CDR3 bases: TGTGCCAGCAGTGGGGGGGGGAACTCGAACACTGAAGCTTTCTTT.

This chain uses TRBV20-1 with TRBJ2-7, with 12 nucleotides matching TRBD2. From germline, CDR1 is DFQATT and CDR2 SNEGSKA (reference sequence). CDR3 size: 16 residues. V trimming: 6 bases; J trimming: 0 bases; junction bases outside the gene matches: 9. This chain's CDR3 is CSATVLAGGFSYEQYF. The CDR3 region has the DNA TGCAGTGCCACCGTACTAGCGGGGGGCTTCTCCTACGAGCAGTACTTC.

The chain carries TRBV7-2 and TRBJ2-3, with a possible D match to TRBD1 (5 bases). The CDR3 consists of 14 residues. CDR1 and CDR2 from the germline V gene are SGHTA and FQGNSA. V gave up 5 bases and J gave up 4 bases, with 13 bases separating them. DNA for the CDR3: TGTGCCAGCAGCCTAACTAAGGGGCCAGATACGCAGTATTTT. This translates into CASSLTKGPDTQYF.

The chain employs TRBV5-8 and TRBJ1-1; D gene unclear. There are 11 residues in the CDR3. Germline V CDR1 and CDR2: SGHTS, YDEGEE. V dropped 1 base and J dropped 6 bases, with 4 bases sitting between them. The CDR3 sequence is CASSLLAEAFF. DNA of the CDR3: TGTGCCAGCAGCTTGCTGGCTGAAGCTTTCTTT.

The chain recombines TRBV2 with TRBJ1-2; 8 bases map to TRBD1. V was clipped by 7 bases and J by 8 bases; unmatched bases: 6. CDR3 size: 12 residues. Germline values: CDR1 SNHLY, CDR2 FYNNEI. CDR3 DNA: TGTGCCAGCACCAGAGACAGGGGAGGCTACACCTTC. Translated: CASTRDRGGYTF.

The V call is TRBV6-1, the J call TRBJ2-2, with TRBD2 matching over 9 bases. Germline CDR1 and CDR2: MNHNS and SASEGT. J was trimmed by 5 bases and V by 7 bases; bases with no gene match: 8. The CDR3 totals 15 residues. CDR3 amino acids: CASTGLAGSTGELFF. The CDR3 coding sequence is TGTGCCAGCACAGGGCTAGCGGGGAGTACCGGGGAGCTGTTTTTT.

This clonotype showed up just a few times. The rearrangement joins TRBV6-4 to TRBJ1-5; D may be TRBD1 (5 bases). CDR3 size: 15 residues. V lost 3 bases to trimming and J lost 1 base, with 10 bases between them. Germline assignment: CDR1 MRHNA and CDR2 SNTAGT. Written as DNA, the CDR3 is TGTGCCAGCAGTGAGCAGGGTCGGAGCAATCAGCCCCAGCATTTT. Residues: CASSEQGRSNQPQHF.

The CDR3 sequence is CASSLEGVFQETQYF. The CDR3 nucleotides read TGCGCCAGCAGCTTGGAGGGGGTCTTCCAAGAGACCCAGTACTTC. This chain connects TRBV5-1 to TRBJ2-5; the D gene is possibly TRBD1 (6 bases). V was clipped by 0 bases and J by 1 base, with 10 bases between them. Germline CDR1 is SGHRS and CDR2 is YFSETQ. This CDR3 region has 15 residues.

This clonotype showed up just once. The chain joins TRBV10-3 to TRBJ1-1; D is undetermined. V dropped 4 bases and J dropped 5 bases, with 14 bases sitting between them. Germline V CDR1 and CDR2: ENHRY, SYGVKD. The CDR3 is 14 residues long. The CDR3 sequence is CAISGASRRTEAFF. The DNA of the CDR3 is TGTGCCATCAGTGGGGCCAGCAGACGGACTGAAGCTTTCTTT.

Only a few counts were recorded for this clonotype. V and J are TRBV20-1 and TRBJ2-5, with D unresolved. CDR1 and CDR2 (germline): DFQATT, SNEGSKA (reference sequence). This CDR3 contains 10 residues. The V end lost 1 base, the J end lost 4 bases, and 1 base lay between the germline ends. Here the CDR3 reads CSARVETQYF. CDR3 bases: TGCAGTGCTAGAGTAGAGACCCAGTACTTC.

V and J are TRBV19 and TRBJ2-5, with D possibly being TRBD1 (5 bases). CDR3 length: 12 amino acids. Germline-derived CDR1 and CDR2 are LNHDA and SQIVND (reference sequence). The V and J ends lost 6 bases and 5 bases respectively, with 10 bases between them. The DNA for the CDR3 is TGTGCCAGTAGACAGGCCGGGGAGACCCAGTACTTC. Amino acid sequence: CASRQAGETQYF.

The chain joins TRBV6-5 to TRBJ1-6; D unclear. This CDR3 comprises 13 residues. The germline gives CDR1 MNHEY, CDR2 SVGAGI. V lost 2 bases to trimming and J lost 6 bases, with 5 bases between them. The CDR3 spells CASSYLGNSPLHF. The CDR3 coding sequence is TGTGCCAGCAGTTACCTCGGTAATTCACCCCTCCACTTT.

CDR3 bases: TGTGCCAGCAGTTACGGGACGTCCTACGCCTACGAGCAGTACTTC. Translated, it gives CASSYGTSYAYEQYF. The chain couples TRBV6-2 or TRBV6-3 to TRBJ2-7; either TRBD1 or TRBD2 may supply D (5 bases each). Trimming removed 2 bases from V and 2 bases from J, with 13 bases in between. This CDR3 has 15 amino acids. In germline, CDR1 is MNHEY, CDR2 SVGEGT.

The chain uses TRBV2 and TRBJ1-2; 8 bases fit TRBD1. The CDR3 totals 12 residues. Looked up from germline, CDR1 is SNHLY and CDR2 is FYNNEI. The ends lost 6 bases at V and 7 bases at J; junction bases unmatched: 4. The CDR3 loop is CASSAGGGGYTF. CDR3 DNA sequence: TGTGCCAGCAGCGCAGGGGGCGGTGGCTACACCTTC.

This chain joins TRBV7-8 and TRBJ1-2; tentatively, D is TRBD1 (5 bases). Germline V gene data show CDR1 as SGHVS and CDR2 as FQNEAQ. The ends were cut back, 6 bases at V and 0 bases at J, with 14 bases in the middle. This CDR3 is built from 15 residues. The CDR3 DNA follows: TGTGCCAGCAGTCTAAAGGGACCGTCTAACTATGGCTACACCTTC. Protein product: CASSLKGPSNYGYTF. Looking up the rest from reference TRBV7-8 and TRBJ1-2 gives the full variable domain: GAGVSQSPRYKVAKRGQDVALRCDPISGHVSLFWYQQALGQGPEFLTYFQNEAQLDKSGLPSDRFFAERPEGSVSTLKIQRTQQEDSAVYLCASSLKGPSNYGYTFGSGTRLTVV.

The gene calls are TRBV6-1 and TRBJ2-7; 10 positions match TRBD1. The CDR3 has 15 residues. Germline V lookup: CDR1 MNHNS, CDR2 SASEGT. V lost 6 bases and J lost 4; bases outside the gene matches: 9. The CDR3 loop is CASRTGGAFQYEQYF. CDR3 sequence (DNA): TGTGCCAGCAGGACAGGGGGCGCGTTTCAGTACGAGCAGTACTTC.

The chain is built from TRBV20-1 and TRBJ2-3, with D possibly TRBD1 on 5 matching bases. The V gene's germline CDR1 is DFQATT and CDR2 SNEGSKA (reference sequence). The CDR3 runs 18 residues. Trimming cost V 1 base and J 0 bases, with 20 bases left between them. The DNA of the CDR3 is TGCAGTGCTAGAGGGGGCCAGGGAAAGCCACCTAGCACAGATACGCAGTATTTT. Translation: CSARGGQGKPPSTDTQYF.

The chain carries TRBV20-1 and TRBJ1-6, with TRBD1 matching 7 bases. The ends lost 1 base at V and 5 bases at J; junction bases unmatched: 2. This CDR3 comprises 14 residues. Germline loops: CDR1 DFQATT, CDR2 SNEGSKA (reference sequence). DNA for the CDR3: TGCAGTGCTAGAGTGGACAGGAATAATTCACCCCTCCACTTT. Protein: CSARVDRNNSPLHF.

The sample holds one count of this clonotype. The V call is TRBV28, the J call TRBJ1-1; no clear D. CDR1 and CDR2 (germline): MDHEN, SYDVKM. Deletions cut 2 bases from V and 5 bases from J, with 3 bases between. CDR3 size: 11 residues. Written as DNA, the CDR3 is TGTGCCAGCAGTTTAGGTACTGAAGCTTTCTTT. Its protein is CASSLGTEAFF. The full variable domain, in which reference TRBV28 and TRBJ1-1 provide the parts outside the CDR3, is DVKVTQSSRYLVKRTGEKVFLECVQDMDHENMFWYRQDPGLGLRLIYFSYDVKMKEKGDIPEGYSVSREKKERFSLILESASTNQTSMYLCASSLGTEAFFGQGTRLTVV.

This clonotype was detected only a few times. The chain uses TRBV9 and TRBJ2-3; unclear D gene. V dropped 0 bases and J dropped 3 bases, with 11 bases sitting between them. CDR1 is SGDLS, CDR2 YYNGEE, per germline. The CDR3 runs 15 residues. The CDR3 reads CASSVGPVRTDTQYF. CDR3 nucleotides: TGTGCCAGCAGCGTAGGGCCCGTAAGGACAGATACGCAGTATTTT.

V is TRBV6-5 and J is TRBJ2-7; no firm D call. Germline assignment: CDR1 MNHEY and CDR2 SVGAGI. Trimming took off 1 base at V and 1 base at J, with 8 bases between the two ends. This CDR3 has 14 residues. The CDR3 sequence is CASSYWARSYEQYF. The CDR3 DNA reads TGTGCCAGCAGTTACTGGGCCAGATCCTACGAGCAGTACTTC.

The chain couples TRBV6-1 to TRBJ1-5; D uncertain. The germline CDR1 and CDR2 sequences are MNHNS and SASEGT. The V end was cut by 7 bases, the J end by 10 bases, with 26 bases between. This CDR3 comprises 16 residues. CDR3: CASNPGAGLDQSPQHF. CDR3 sequence (DNA): TGTGCCAGCAACCCGGGAGCAGGCCTAGATCAAAGCCCCCAGCATTTT.

The chain employs TRBV6-5 and TRBJ2-5; 12 bases line up with TRBD2. Losses at the gene ends were 2 bases for V and 3 bases for J; bases not matched to a gene: 4. Looked up from germline, CDR1 is MNHEY and CDR2 is SVGAGI. The CDR3 runs to 16 residues. CDR3 sequence (DNA): TGTGCCAGCAGTTACGGAGGACTAGCGGGGAAAGAGACCCAGTACTTC. This sequence encodes CASSYGGLAGKETQYF.

This chain joins TRBV20-1 and TRBJ1-5; D is uncertain. CDR3 length: 15 amino acids. From germline, CDR1 is DFQATT and CDR2 SNEGSKA (reference sequence). The V gene lost 4 bases and the J gene lost 0 bases, with 13 bases spanning the gap. The CDR3: CSATHTASSNQPQHF. The CDR3 nucleotides are TGCAGTGCTACTCACACGGCGTCTAGCAATCAGCCCCAGCATTTT.

This clonotype was detected only once. V is TRBV6-1 and J is TRBJ1-5, with a possible D match to TRBD1 (5 bases). Germline V gene sequence: CDR1 MNHNS, CDR2 SASEGT. The V and J ends lost 6 bases and 7 bases respectively, with 13 bases between them. This CDR3 comprises 13 residues. CDR3 bases: TGTGCCAGCAGCGTGGGGGGAGACCAGCCCCAGCATTTT. Translation: CASSVGGDQPQHF.

As DNA, the CDR3 is TGCAGTGCCAACCCCAGGTTCGGGGGGGTGCAAGAGACCCAGTACTTC. Protein: CSANPRFGGVQETQYF. The genes are TRBV20-1 and TRBJ2-5, with 8 bases fitting TRBD2. The CDR3 totals 16 residues. The junction had 14 bases not matched to a gene; V was cut back by 6 bases and J by 2 bases. The germline CDR1 and CDR2 sequences are DFQATT and SNEGSKA (reference sequence).

The V and J genes are TRBV7-9 and TRBJ1-6; D perhaps matches TRBD1 (5 bases). Trimming shortened V by 5 bases and J by 10 bases, and 15 bases separated the two germline ends. Germline lookup yields CDR1 SEHNR and CDR2 FQNEAQ (reference sequence). The CDR3 totals 14 residues. The CDR3 here is CASSHRDARSPLHF. The CDR3 nucleotides read TGTGCCAGCAGCCACCGGGACGCGAGGTCACCCCTCCACTTT.

The V gene is TRBV6-6, the J gene TRBJ1-6, with TRBD1 identical over 9 bases. Per the germline V gene, CDR1 is MNHNY and CDR2 is SVGAGI (reference sequence). The CDR3 runs 17 residues. The V and J ends lost 2 bases and 2 bases, in that order; junction bases with no gene match: 4. CDR3 DNA: TGTGCCAGCAGTTACGCGGGGACAGGGCCCTATAATTCACCCCTCCACTTT. As protein: CASSYAGTGPYNSPLHF.

This chain connects TRBV6-2 or TRBV6-3 to TRBJ2-7, with 8 bases identical to TRBD1. The CDR3 has 13 residues. Trimming cost V 6 bases and J 3 bases; bases outside gene matches: 4. Germline V gives CDR1 MNHEY, CDR2 SVGEGT. The CDR3 DNA sequence: TGTGCCAGCAGCAGGACAGGGAGCTACGAGCAGTACTTC. It translates to CASSRTGSYEQYF.

V gene TRBV7-9 combines with J gene TRBJ1-1; D is undetermined. This CDR3 has 14 residues. V lost 5 bases and J 1 base, leaving 11 bases between the germline ends. CDR1 is SEHNR, CDR2 FQNEAQ, per germline (reference sequence). The CDR3 DNA is TGTGCCAGCAGCGATAGAATAGGGAACACTGAAGCTTTCTTT. Amino acid sequence: CASSDRIGNTEAFF.